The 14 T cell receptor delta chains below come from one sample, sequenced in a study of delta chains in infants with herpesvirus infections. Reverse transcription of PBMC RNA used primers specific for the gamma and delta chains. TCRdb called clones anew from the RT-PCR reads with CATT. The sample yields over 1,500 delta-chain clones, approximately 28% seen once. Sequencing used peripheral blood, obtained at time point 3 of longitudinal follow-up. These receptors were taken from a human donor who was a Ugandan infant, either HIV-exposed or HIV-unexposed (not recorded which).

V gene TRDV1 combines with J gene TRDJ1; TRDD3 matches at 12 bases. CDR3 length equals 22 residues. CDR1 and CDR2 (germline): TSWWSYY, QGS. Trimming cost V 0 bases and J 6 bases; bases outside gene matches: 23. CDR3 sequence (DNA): TGTGCTCTTGGGGAACTCCCCTCCAGTACTGGGGGATACATATCAATTTTTTATAAACTCATCTTT. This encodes CALGELPSSTGGYISIFYKLIF.

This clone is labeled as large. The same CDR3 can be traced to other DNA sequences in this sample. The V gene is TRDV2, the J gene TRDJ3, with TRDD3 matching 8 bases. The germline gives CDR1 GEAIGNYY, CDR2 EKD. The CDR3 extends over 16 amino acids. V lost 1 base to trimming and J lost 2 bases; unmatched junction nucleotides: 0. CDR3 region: CACDTLGAWDTRQMFF. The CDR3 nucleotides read TGTGCCTGTGACACACTGGGGGCCTGGGACACCCGACAGATGTTTTTC.

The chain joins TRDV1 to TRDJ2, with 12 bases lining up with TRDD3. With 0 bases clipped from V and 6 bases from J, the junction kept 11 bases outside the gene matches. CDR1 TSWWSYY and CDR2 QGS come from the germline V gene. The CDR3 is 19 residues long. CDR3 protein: CALGELSLGDTERPAQLFF. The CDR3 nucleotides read TGTGCTCTTGGGGAACTTTCGCTGGGGGATACGGAGAGGCCAGCACAACTCTTCTTT.

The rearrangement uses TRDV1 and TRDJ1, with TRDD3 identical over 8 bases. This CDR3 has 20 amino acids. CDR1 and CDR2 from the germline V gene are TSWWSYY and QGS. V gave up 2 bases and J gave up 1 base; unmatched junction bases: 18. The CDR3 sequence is CALGENRILGGWGRTDKLIF. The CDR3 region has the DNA TGTGCTCTTGGGGAAAACCGCATCCTTGGGGGATGGGGGCGCACCGATAAACTCATCTTT.

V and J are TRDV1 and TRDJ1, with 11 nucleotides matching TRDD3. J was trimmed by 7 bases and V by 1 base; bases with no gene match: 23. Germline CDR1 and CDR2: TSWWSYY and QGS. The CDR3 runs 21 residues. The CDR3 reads CALGEHPPASVTGGYKRKLIF. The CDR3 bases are TGTGCTCTTGGGGAACATCCTCCCGCAAGCGTTACTGGGGGATATAAGCGTAAACTCATCTTT.

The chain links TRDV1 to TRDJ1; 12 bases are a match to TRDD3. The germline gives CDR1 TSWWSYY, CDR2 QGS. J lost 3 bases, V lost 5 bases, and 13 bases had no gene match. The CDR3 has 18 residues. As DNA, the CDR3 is TGTGCTCTTGGGAATCTACTATACTGGGGGATACTGGCCGATAAACTCATCTTT. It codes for CALGNLLYWGILADKLIF.

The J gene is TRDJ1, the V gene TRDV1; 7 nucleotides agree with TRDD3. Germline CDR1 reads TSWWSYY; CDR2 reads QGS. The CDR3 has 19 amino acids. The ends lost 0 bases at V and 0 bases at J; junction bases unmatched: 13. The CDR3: CALGELLRTGDTYTDKLIF. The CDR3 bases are TGTGCTCTTGGGGAACTTCTGAGAACTGGGGACACTTACACCGATAAACTCATCTTT.

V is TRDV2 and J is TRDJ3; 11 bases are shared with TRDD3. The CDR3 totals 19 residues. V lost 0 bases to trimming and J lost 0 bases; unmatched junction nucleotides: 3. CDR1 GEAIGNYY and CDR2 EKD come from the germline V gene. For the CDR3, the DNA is TGTGCCTGTGACACCTTGACTGGGGGATACTCCTGGGACACCCGACAGATGTTTTTC. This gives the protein CACDTLTGGYSWDTRQMFF.

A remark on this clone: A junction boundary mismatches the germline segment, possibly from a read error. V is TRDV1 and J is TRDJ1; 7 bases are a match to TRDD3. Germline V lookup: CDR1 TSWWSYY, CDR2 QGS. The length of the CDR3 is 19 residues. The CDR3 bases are TGTGCTCTTGGGGAACAGTGGCCCCTTGGGGGACCCTACACCAATAAACTCATCTTT. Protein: CALGEQWPLGGPYTNKLIF.

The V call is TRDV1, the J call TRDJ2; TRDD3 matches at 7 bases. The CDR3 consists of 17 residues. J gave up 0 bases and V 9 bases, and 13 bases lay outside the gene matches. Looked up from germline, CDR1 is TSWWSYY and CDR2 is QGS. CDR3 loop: CALWGKRGGALTAQLFF. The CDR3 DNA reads TGTGCTCTATGGGGGAAGAGGGGGGGAGCTTTGACAGCACAACTCTTCTTT.

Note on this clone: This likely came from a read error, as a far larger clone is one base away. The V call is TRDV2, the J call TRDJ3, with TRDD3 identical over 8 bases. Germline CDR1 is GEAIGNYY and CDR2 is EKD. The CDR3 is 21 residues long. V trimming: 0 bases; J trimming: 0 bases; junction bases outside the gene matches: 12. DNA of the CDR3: TGTGCCTGTGACACCGGGTGGGGGATGCGCGACCCCTCCTGGGACACCCGACAGATGTTTTTC. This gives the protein CACDTGWGMRDPSWDTRQMFF.

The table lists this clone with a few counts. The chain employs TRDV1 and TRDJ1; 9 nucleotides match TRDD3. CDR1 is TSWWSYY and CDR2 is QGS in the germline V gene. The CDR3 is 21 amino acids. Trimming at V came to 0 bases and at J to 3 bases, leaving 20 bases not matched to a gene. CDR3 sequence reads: CALGELGSFPTPGGSADKLIF. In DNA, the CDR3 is TGTGCTCTTGGGGAACTAGGATCCTTTCCCACCCCTGGGGGATCGGCCGATAAACTCATCTTT.

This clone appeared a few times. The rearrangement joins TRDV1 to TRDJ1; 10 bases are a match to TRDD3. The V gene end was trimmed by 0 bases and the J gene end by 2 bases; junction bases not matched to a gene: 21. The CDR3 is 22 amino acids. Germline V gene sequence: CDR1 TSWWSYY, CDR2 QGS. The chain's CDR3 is CALGELVHVPPGWGIRTDKLIF. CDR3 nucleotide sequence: TGTGCTCTTGGGGAACTAGTTCATGTCCCCCCGGGCTGGGGGATAAGAACCGATAAACTCATCTTT.

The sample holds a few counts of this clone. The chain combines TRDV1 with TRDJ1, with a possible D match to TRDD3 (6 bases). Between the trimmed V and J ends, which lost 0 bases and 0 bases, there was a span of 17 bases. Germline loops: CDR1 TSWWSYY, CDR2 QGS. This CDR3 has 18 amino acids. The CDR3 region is CALGELPGTRGYTDKLIF. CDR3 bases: TGTGCTCTTGGGGAACTTCCCGGCACCAGGGGATACACCGATAAACTCATCTTT.